This TCR beta chain came from a study of neoadjuvant anti-PD-1 for oral cavity cancer. Study-level information: Patients mostly received three to four biweekly nivolumab doses at 3 mg/kg before surgery.

The CDR3 spans 16 residues. V shed 2 bases and J shed 8 bases, with 21 bases lying between them. Germline V gene lookup returns CDR1 MNHEY and CDR2 SVGAGI. Cohort: HPV-negative, locally advanced oral cavity squamous cell carcinoma patients. TCRdb's table, derived via immunoSEQ multiplex PCR, lists solely in-frame clones and lacks some. This sample has around 18,000 clones; approximately 72% occur once, and the top ten carry approximately 2.7%. This specimen was PBMCs, taken before nivolumab (anti-PD-1) treatment. The receptor comes from a person aged 40 to 85 with oral cavity squamous cell carcinoma. The genes are TRBV6-5 and TRBJ1-2; D might be TRBD1 (5 bases). Here the CDR3 reads CASSYTGGGGSNGYTF. The CDR3 coding sequence is TGTGCCAGCAGTTACACCGGGGGAGGAGGGTCTAACGGCTACACCTTC.